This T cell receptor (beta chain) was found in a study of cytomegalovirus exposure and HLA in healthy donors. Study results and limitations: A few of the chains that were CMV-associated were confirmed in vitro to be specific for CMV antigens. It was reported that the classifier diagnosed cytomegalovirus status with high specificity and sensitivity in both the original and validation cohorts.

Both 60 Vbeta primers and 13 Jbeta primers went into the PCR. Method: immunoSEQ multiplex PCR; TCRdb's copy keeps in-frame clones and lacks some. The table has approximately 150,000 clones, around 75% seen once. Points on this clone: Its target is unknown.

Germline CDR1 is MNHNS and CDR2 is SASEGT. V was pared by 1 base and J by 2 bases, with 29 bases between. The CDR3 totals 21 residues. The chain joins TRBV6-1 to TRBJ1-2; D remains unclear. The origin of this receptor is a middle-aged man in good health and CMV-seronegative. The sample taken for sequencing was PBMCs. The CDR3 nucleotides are TGTGCCAGCAGTGAAGTTGCTTTGTCTAGGCCTTCCTTTTCCGGGAACTATGGCTACACCTTC. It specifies CASSEVALSRPSFSGNYGYTF.